This record looks at one T cell receptor beta chain sequence and its context. Individual cDNA molecules received unique molecular identifiers. TCRdb reprocessed the 5' RACE reads via MiXCR and lists one record per CDR3 protein. In the table there are more than 60,000 distinct CDR3 sequences, around 4.9% of which are singletons. The record originates from a study of early T cells in non-severe SARS-CoV-2 infection. After removal of 6 bases from V and 6 bases from J, the junction contained 10 bases not matched to a gene. CDR3 length: 14 residues. Germline V gene data show CDR1 as DFQATT and CDR2 as SNEGSKA (reference sequence).

The sequencing input was whole blood. The receptor was isolated from an adult who was a healthcare worker with PCR-confirmed SARS-CoV-2 infection or an uninfected control (not recorded which). The J gene is TRBJ2-1, the V gene TRBV20-1; 8 nucleotides agree with TRBD2. The CDR3 region is CSAKSGTRPNEQFF. The CDR3 DNA sequence: TGCAGTGCAAAGAGCGGGACTAGACCCAATGAGCAGTTCTTC.